The T cell receptor beta chain described here comes from a study of graft-versus-host responses after intestinal transplantation. Profiled with immunoSEQ multiplex PCR; TCRdb holds only in-frame clones, not every one. The table lists approximately 25,000 clones, roughly four fifths of them singletons, with roughly 0.99% in the top ten. Note on this clone: The antigen is not known.

Germline loops: CDR1 SEHNR, CDR2 FQNEAQ (reference sequence). Trimming at V came to 4 bases and at J to 1 base, leaving 8 bases not matched to a gene. CDR3 length: 16 residues. The input for sequencing was unstimulated CD8+ T cells sorted from spleen or lymph node cells, taken before transplant. The receptor's source is a human donor who was the organ donor for an intestinal transplant. The chain links TRBV7-9 to TRBJ2-7; TRBD2 agrees at 9 bases. CDR3 residues: CASSSTGTSPSYEQYF. The DNA of the CDR3 is TGTGCCAGCAGCTCGACCGGGACTAGCCCGTCCTACGAGCAGTACTTC.